Below, one T cell receptor (beta chain) is given with its context. The clone's antigen remains unknown. Within one base of it there is no much larger clone, and no base qualities were kept. V ends up 5 bases short and J 7 bases short, with an unmatched junction base count of 11. Including cysteine and phenylalanine, the CDR3 has 16 amino acids. The sequence is cut down to CDR3 DNA, 48 bases in frame from base 1. In the germline V gene, CDR1 corresponds to MGHRA and CDR2 to YSYEKL. The source of the sample is a study of cytomegalovirus exposure and HLA in healthy donors (dated by TCRdb to between 2016 and 2019). Broadly, across the study: In an earlier analysis of approximately 500 of the donors, about 270 Gb of sequence data and some 120 million unique TCR beta sequences from about 179 million T cells were reported. Roughly 290 gigabases of sequencing data and around 88 million unique TCR sequences made up an early release that covered 640 HLA-typed donors. The genetic ancestry cluster associated with self-reported Caucasian donors included about four fifths of the roughly 380 genotyped donors. The study aimed to test whether cataloging public T cell receptors could reveal signatures of past pathogen exposure. The study profiled the T cell repertoires of hundreds of subjects by immunosequencing and related them to cytomegalovirus serostatus. In addition to the first cohort of roughly 700 subjects, a separate validation cohort of approximately 130 different subjects was used. High-throughput TCR immunosequencing, statistical association of individual TCRs with disease status, and machine learning were combined to predict cytomegalovirus infection status. A later analysis re-examined previously published TCR beta repertoires from roughly 720 donors and added high-resolution HLA genotyping to investigate patterns of TCR occurrence. Rather than using new phenotypic data, the later analysis identified candidate immune exposures from TCR beta sequences and from how often those sequences occurred across donors. An earlier analysis of around 580 of the donors used high-throughput TCR beta sequencing to judge whether each TCR beta V gene segment behaved as functional or pseudogenic. Donor age, sex, ethnicity and CMV serostatus were collected together with the repertoire data. A later genetic analysis took genome-wide SNP genotypes for about 65% of the 666 donors and used that subset as a discovery cohort. All discovery cohort repertoires had been generated using a single sequencing platform. Class I and class II HLA loci were covered by the typing at four-digit resolution. Typing coverage varied by locus: roughly 620-630 donors for A, B, C, DRB1 and DQB1; approximately 500 for DQA1; over 600 for DPA1; roughly 450 for DPB1. Because of strong linkage in the cohort, roughly five DR-DQ haplotypes were treated as single units for association and clustering. Among a few hundred genotyped donors of the cohort, an average of about 240,000 unique TCR beta nucleotide sequences were sequenced per donor, roughly a sixth of them non-productive.

The paper as a whole reports these results and caveats: In a later genetic analysis, a missense DCLRE1C variant was associated with V-gene and J-gene trimming of TCR beta chains, and the association was replicated in an independent cohort. The authors suggested that the approach could potentially be generalized to other disease states and immunological phenotypes. According to a later analysis, TCR association rates differed among HLA loci, with DRB1 alleles showing the most associated TCRs and HLA-C alleles showing the fewest. Specific HLA alleles were associated with around 18,000 TCR beta sequences at a false discovery rate of 0.05 in a later analysis. The study gave a list of about 150 TCR beta chains associated with cytomegalovirus. Because some donors lacked HLA typing at each locus, the association tests relied only on the typed subset. In an earlier analysis of 587 of the donors, most TCR beta V segments appeared in productive rearrangements about 87% or about 30% of the time, broadly matching IMGT annotations. Correlated functional status among segregating V segments might reflect linkage disequilibrium, but an unknown experimental factor could not be ruled out. Roughly uniform sequencing depth across donors was assumed in presence/absence analyses, although this assumption may not hold. Compared with equally common non-associated chains, HLA-associated TCR beta chains in a later analysis were more clonally expanded and had lower generation probabilities. While some public TCRs were present in many individuals, most TCR sequences turned up only very rarely across donors. Only TCR beta chains were sequenced in this cohort, and the absence of alpha or paired-chain data limited detectable features. A later genetic analysis reported fewer N-insertions in productive TCRs among donors in an Asian-associated ancestry cluster than the approximately 670-donor mean. A later analysis found that most CMV-associated TCR beta chains appeared HLA-restricted, with HLA associations seemingly driven largely by CMV exposure. In a later analysis, several top co-occurrence clusters were reported to appear linked to parvovirus B19, influenza, CMV and Epstein-Barr virus. A further reported finding was that TCR beta sequences accurately predicted the HLA-A and HLA-B alleles for most subjects in the first cohort. Three of the identified cytomegalovirus-associated TCR beta chains were confirmed in vitro to be specific for cytomegalovirus antigens. Because counts were too low, some 16 rarely observed V segments, including chromosome 9 orphons, were excluded from the earlier analysis of 587 of the donors. CMV serostatus was the only immune exposure information available for the cohort. Strong co-occurrence of HLA alleles, especially DR and DQ, made assigning TCR associations to individual alleles difficult. The classifier was reported to diagnose cytomegalovirus status with high specificity and sensitivity in both the original and validation cohorts. The 87-base-pair reads could not distinguish some IMGT-functional V segments, including TRBV6-2 and TRBV6-3, so those segments were excluded. A cluster of highly shared sequence variants was judged likely to be a technical artifact of the sequencing pipeline.

Receptor libraries were prepared by the immunoSEQ multiplex PCR assay. For the multiplex PCR, a mixture combining 60 forward primers for TCR Vbeta segments and 13 reverse primers for TCR Jbeta segments was used. The CDR3 region of rearranged TCR beta genes was amplified from genomic DNA with a multiplex PCR assay. The Illumina HiSeq System was used to sequence the amplified TCR beta libraries as 87-base-pair reads. Processing in the source paper ran as follows. A later analysis counted about 76 million unique TCR beta chains across the 550 to 800 repertoires, and approximately 11 million of these chains were shared by at least two donors. A nearest-neighbor algorithm error-corrected the raw reads and collapsed the reads into unique sequences, merging closely related sequences to remove PCR and sequencing errors. V, D and J gene segments were assigned by aligning CDR3 sequences to IMGT reference sequences. For a sequence to be retained, a match of at least six nucleotides was required to both a V gene segment and a J gene segment. Rearrangements were called productive when the CDR3 lacked stop codons and stayed in frame with V and J; all others were non-productive. Following IMGT convention, CDR3 was defined as the stretch from the second conserved V-encoded cysteine up to the conserved J-encoded phenylalanine. The earlier analysis of 587 of the donors excluded sequences that lacked an unambiguous match to a single V gene segment. An earlier analysis of 450 to 650 of the donors called V segments functional above 56.7% productive rearrangements and segregating when the between-donor standard deviation exceeded 5%. To diagnose cytomegalovirus status from the catalog of TCR beta chain sequences, a statistical classification framework was built. In a later analysis, V and J genes were assigned by comparing TCR nucleotide sequences against IMGT/GENE-DB human TR gene sequences. In a later analysis, CDR3 sequences and most-parsimonious VDJ recombination scenarios were assigned using the TCRdist pipeline. A later analysis defined each TCR beta chain by its CDR3 amino acid sequence plus V-gene family, and excluded reads lacking a unique V-gene family. In a later analysis, nearly 600 highly shared, low-generation-probability nucleotide sequences were removed to address suspected cross-contamination and a sequencing artifact. In a later analysis, a clonal expansion index was calculated for each public chain from normalized within-repertoire ranks of inferred template counts. Generation probabilities in a later analysis came from a VDJ recombination model fitted to out-of-frame rearrangements, and those results were checked against IGoR. In a later analysis, hypergeometric tests were used to score TCR-TCR, TCR-HLA and TCR-CMV co-occurrence, with a repertoire-size bias correction applied to TCR pairs. In a later analysis, false discovery rates were estimated by permuting HLA or CMV assignments 20 times. In a later analysis, co-occurring TCRs were grouped with DBSCAN, and TCRdist sequence similarity was added when clustering was performed within HLA-allele-positive subsets. For co-occurrence clustering, repertoires with fewer than 30,000 or more than 120,000 public chains were excluded, along with several repertoires with anomalous nucleotide sharing. What TCRdb holds here is the immuneACCESS table cut down to in-frame rearrangements. Part of the clones is not present; checked against another copy, under half of the missing clones reflect an unresolved V gene, and the others are unexplained. That table furnishes V, J and clone size, whereas the DNA furnished D and trimming. The sample table records around 100,000 clones; around 70% of these occur just once. Roughly 8.7% of the sample comes from the top ten.

The cohort was made up of 666 healthy bone marrow donors. At the time of sampling, every cohort member was nominally healthy, though immune exposures that went unrecorded were likely present. The donor tested CMV seropositive and was one of the 289 seropositive cohort members. Each donor provided a peripheral blood sample, and peripheral blood mononuclear cells were used for TCR beta sequencing. The Qiagen DNeasy Blood Extraction Kit was used to extract genomic DNA from the blood cell samples. The sequence derives from a man younger than 40 in good health and CMV-seropositive. The sequenced material came from PBMCs. The receptor chain draws on TRBV4-1 and TRBJ1-6, with 7 junctional bases fitting TRBD1. CDR3 reads: CASSSRTGQVNSPLHF. The DNA is as follows: TGCGCCAGCAGCTCGAGGACCGGACAGGTGAATTCACCCCTCCACTTT.